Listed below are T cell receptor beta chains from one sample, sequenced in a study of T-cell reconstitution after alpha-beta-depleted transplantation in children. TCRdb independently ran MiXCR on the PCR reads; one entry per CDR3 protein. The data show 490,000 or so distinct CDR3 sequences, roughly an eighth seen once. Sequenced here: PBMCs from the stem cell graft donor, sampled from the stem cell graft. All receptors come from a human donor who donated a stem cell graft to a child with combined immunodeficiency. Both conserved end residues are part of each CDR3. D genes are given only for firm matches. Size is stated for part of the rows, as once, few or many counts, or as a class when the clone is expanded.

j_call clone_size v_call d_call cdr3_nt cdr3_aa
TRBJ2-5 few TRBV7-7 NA TGTGCTAGCAGCTTACTGGGACATAAAGAGACCCAGTACTTC CASSLLGHKETQYF
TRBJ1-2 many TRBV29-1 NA TGCAGCGTTGAAGTTATAGGGGAGAATGGCTACACCTTC CSVEVIGENGYTF
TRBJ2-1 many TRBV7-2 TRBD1 TGTGCCAGCACCCCACAGGGGGTCGAGCAGTTCTTC CASTPQGVEQFF
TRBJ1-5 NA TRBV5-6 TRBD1 TGTGCCAGCAGCTTGGACGCAGGGGGCGAGGATCAGCCCCAGCATTTT CASSLDAGGEDQPQHF
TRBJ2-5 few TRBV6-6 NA TGTGCCAGCAGTCGCCTCATGGTAGAGACCCAGTACTTC CASSRLMVETQYF
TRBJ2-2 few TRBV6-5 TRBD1 TGTGCCAGCAGTTACCAGGCAGGGGGTTGGACCGGGGAGCTGTTTTTT CASSYQAGGWTGELFF
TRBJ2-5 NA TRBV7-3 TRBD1 TGTGCCAGCAGCTCGTCTGGAGGGGGACAGGGTCCTTTGGAGACCCAGTACTTC CASSSSGGGQGPLETQYF
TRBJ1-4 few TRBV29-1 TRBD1 TGCAGCGTTGCCCCCGGGACAGGGCGAGAAAAACTGTTTTTT CSVAPGTGREKLFF
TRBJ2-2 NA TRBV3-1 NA TGTGCCAGCAGCCAAGATGGATGGGGATCCATGACCGGGGAGCTGTTTTTT CASSQDGWGSMTGELFF
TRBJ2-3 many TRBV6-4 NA TGTGCCAGCAGTTCCGACGCGGGGACCACAGATACGCAGTATTTT CASSSDAGTTDTQYF
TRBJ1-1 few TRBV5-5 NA TGTGCCAGCAGCCTTTTCTCGGCAGAAGCTTTCTTT CASSLFSAEAFF
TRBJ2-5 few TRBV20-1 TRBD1 TGCAGTGCTAGTCCGACAGGGGACCAAGAGACCCAGTACTTC CSASPTGDQETQYF
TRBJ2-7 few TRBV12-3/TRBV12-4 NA TGTGCCAGCAGTTTAGGACAGATAACCTACGAGCAGTACTTC CASSLGQITYEQYF
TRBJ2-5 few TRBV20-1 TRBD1 TGCAGTGCTAGAGATGGGGGACAGGGGAGAGAGACCCAGTACTTC CSARDGGQGRETQYF
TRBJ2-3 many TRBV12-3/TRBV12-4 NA TGCGCCAGCAGCTTGGGCGGGGCGGATACGCAGTATTTT CASSLGGADTQYF
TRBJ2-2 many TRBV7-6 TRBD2 TGTGCCAGCAGCCAGACTCCTGGACTAGCCGGGGAGCTGTTTTTT CASSQTPGLAGELFF
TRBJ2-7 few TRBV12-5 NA TGTGCTAGTGGTTTCGCAACCCGTGGGGACATCTACGAGCAGTACTTC CASGFATRGDIYEQYF
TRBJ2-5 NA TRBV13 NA TGTGCCAGCAGGGCTCGAGGGGCCCAAGAGACCCAGTACTTC CASRARGAQETQYF
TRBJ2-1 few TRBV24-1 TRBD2 TGTGCCACCAGTGATTTACGGAGCGGGAGTTTCAATGAGCAGTTCTTC CATSDLRSGSFNEQFF
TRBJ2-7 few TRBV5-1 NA TGCGCCAGCAGCTTTCAACAGGGCGCCTACGAGCAGTACTTC CASSFQQGAYEQYF
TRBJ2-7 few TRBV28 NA TGTGCCAGCAGTACCAGGGGCGAGCAGTACTTC CASSTRGEQYF
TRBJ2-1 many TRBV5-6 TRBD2 TGTGCCAGCAGCACCGGACTAGCGGGGATCAATGAGCAGTTCTTC CASSTGLAGINEQFF
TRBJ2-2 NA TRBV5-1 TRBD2 TGCGCCAGCAGCTTACGCCTAGCGGGAGACACCGGGGAGCTGTTTTTT CASSLRLAGDTGELFF
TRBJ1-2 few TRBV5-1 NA TGCGCCAGCAGCTTGGTAGGAGGGTTGAGCTATGGCTACACCTTC CASSLVGGLSYGYTF
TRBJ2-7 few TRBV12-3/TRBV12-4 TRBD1 TGTGCCAGCAGTTCCTGGGACAGGAGCTCCTACGAGCAGTACTTC CASSSWDRSSYEQYF
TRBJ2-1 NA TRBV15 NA TGTGCCACCAGCAGGGATAACTCTGGTGAGCAGTTCTTC CATSRDNSGEQFF
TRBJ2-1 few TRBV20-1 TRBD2 TGCAGTGCCATAGCGGGTCTCTCCTACAATGAGCAGTTCTTC CSAIAGLSYNEQFF
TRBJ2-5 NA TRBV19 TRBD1 TGTGCCAGTAGAGACAGGGGAGGGACCCAGTACTTC CASRDRGGTQYF
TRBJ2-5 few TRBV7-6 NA TGTGCCAGCAGCGGAACGCCCCTGCTCCAAGAGACCCAGTACTTC CASSGTPLLQETQYF
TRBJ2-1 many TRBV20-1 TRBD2 TGCAGTGCCGAAAATGCCGGGACTACAATCAATGAGCAGTTCTTC CSAENAGTTINEQFF
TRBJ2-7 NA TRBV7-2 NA TGTGCCAGCAGCCTACCGGGTCTATACGAGCAGTACTTC CASSLPGLYEQYF
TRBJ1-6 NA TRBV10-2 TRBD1 TGCGCCAGCAGGGGGGACGGATCGACAGGGCCAAATTCACCCCTCCACTTT CASRGDGSTGPNSPLHF
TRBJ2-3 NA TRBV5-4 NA TGTGCCAGCAGCTCGGAAGTCCCCACAGATACGCAGTATTTT CASSSEVPTDTQYF
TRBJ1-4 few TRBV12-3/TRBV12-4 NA TGTGCCAGCGACGGCCCGGTGGGTGAAAAACTGTTTTTT CASDGPVGEKLFF
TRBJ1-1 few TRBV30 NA TGTGCCTGGAGCACACTATCTCCGAACACTGAAGCTTTCTTT CAWSTLSPNTEAFF
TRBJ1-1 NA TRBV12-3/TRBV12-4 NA TGTGCCAGCAGTCGTACTAGGGGAAACCCTTTCTTT CASSRTRGNPFF
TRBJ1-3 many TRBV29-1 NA TGCAGCGTGAGTAGGGAACAGAGCTCTGGAAACACCATATATTTT CSVSREQSSGNTIYF
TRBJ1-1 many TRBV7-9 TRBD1 TGTGCCAGCAGCTTGGATTGGACAGGGGCTGAAGCTTTCTTT CASSLDWTGAEAFF
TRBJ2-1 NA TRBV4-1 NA TGCGCCAGCAGCCAGTCTCCGGGGATCAATGAGCAGTTCTTC CASSQSPGINEQFF
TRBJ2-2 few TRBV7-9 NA TGTGCCAGCAGCTTAGAAGGGATTGTAATCACCGGGGAGCTGTTTTTT CASSLEGIVITGELFF
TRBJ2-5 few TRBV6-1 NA TGTGCCAGCAGTAATCAGGGGGGCCGCCAAGAGACCCAGTACTTC CASSNQGGRQETQYF
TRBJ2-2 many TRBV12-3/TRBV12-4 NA TGTGCCAGCAGTTTTAGTTCGGGACAACTCTTCGGGGAGCTGTTTTTT CASSFSSGQLFGELFF
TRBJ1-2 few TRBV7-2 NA TGTGCCAGCAGCTACACAGGGACCTATGGCTACACCTTC CASSYTGTYGYTF
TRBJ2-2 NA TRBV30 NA TGTGCCTGGAGTGCACAAGGGCCCGGGGAGCTGTTTTTT CAWSAQGPGELFF
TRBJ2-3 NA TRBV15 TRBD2 TGTGCCACCAGCACCTTAGGGCTAGCGGGGGCCACAGATACGCAGTATTTT CATSTLGLAGATDTQYF
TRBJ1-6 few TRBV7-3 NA TGTGCCAGCAGCTCGGACGGGGGGGAGAATTCACCCCTCCACTTT CASSSDGGENSPLHF
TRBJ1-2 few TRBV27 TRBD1 TGTGCCAGCAGAAAGGGGGCAAACTATGGCTACACCTTC CASRKGANYGYTF
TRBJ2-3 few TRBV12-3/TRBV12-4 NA TGTGCCAGCACTTTCGACCGGAGTAAGGCAGATACGCAGTATTTT CASTFDRSKADTQYF
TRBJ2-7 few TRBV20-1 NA TGCAGTGCTCGGGTGGAGGCGGGGAGCTCCTACGAGCAGTACTTC CSARVEAGSSYEQYF
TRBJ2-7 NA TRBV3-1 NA TGTGCCAGCAGCCCGGGGGCTGGCTACGAGCAGTACTTC CASSPGAGYEQYF
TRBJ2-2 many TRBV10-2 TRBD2 TGCGCCAGCAGGGTAGCGGGAGGTGACACCGGGGAGCTGTTTTTT CASRVAGGDTGELFF
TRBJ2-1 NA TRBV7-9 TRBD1 TGTGCCAGCAGCTCCGACAGGGGTATTAACAATGAGCAGTTCTTC CASSSDRGINNEQFF